These T cell receptor beta chains were read from a single sample in a study of PD-1 blockade in classical Hodgkin lymphoma. Clones were read by immunoSEQ multiplex PCR, and TCRdb kept only the in-frame ones, dropping some. The top ten clones hold approximately 7.7% of a sample with about 22,000 clones, over 65% of them seen once. The specimen was peripheral blood mononuclear cells (PBMCs), collected before the second cycle of nivolumab. All receptors come from a human donor with classical Hodgkin lymphoma. The CDR3 runs from the conserved cysteine through the conserved F or W. D genes are given only for firm matches. Size tells how often a clone was seen (once, few, many) or the class of an expanded clone, and some rows leave it out.

TRBJ1-4 . TRBV7-9 . TGTGCCAGCAGCTTGGGAGACAATGCCGGTGAAAAACTGTTTTTT CASSLGDNAGEKLFF
TRBJ2-5 few TRBV5-6 TRBD2 TGTGCCAGCAGCGTACTAGCGGGAGAAGAGACCCAGTACTTC CASSVLAGEETQYF
TRBJ2-4 . TRBV28 . TGTGCCAGCAGTTCCCCGGGTAGCGGAGTAAGGTTC CASSSPGSGVRF
TRBJ2-3 . TRBV28 TRBD1 TGTGCCAGCAGTTCCCCGGGGGGACAGGGAACAGATACGCAGTATTTT CASSSPGGQGTDTQYF
TRBJ2-1 . TRBV9 . TGTGCCAGCAGCGTAGCAGGGCTGGAGTACAATGAGCAGTTCTTC CASSVAGLEYNEQFF
TRBJ1-2 . TRBV29-1 . TGCAGCGTTGCACGAGTTTTTAACTATGGCTACACCTTC CSVARVFNYGYTF
TRBJ1-4 . TRBV27 TRBD1 TGTGCCAGCAGACCTACAGGGGAGGGTGAAAAACTGTTTTTT CASRPTGEGEKLFF
TRBJ1-1 . TRBV5-4 . TGTGCCAGCAGCGGATCGACAGTGAACACTGAAGCTTTCTTT CASSGSTVNTEAFF
TRBJ2-7 . TRBV28 TRBD2 TGTGCCAGCAGTTTTACGCTAGCGGGGGATTACGAGCAGTACTTC CASSFTLAGDYEQYF
TRBJ2-2 . TRBV30 TRBD1 TGTGCCGGACAGGGAGGCACCGGGGAGCTGTTTTTT CAGQGGTGELFF
TRBJ2-1 once TRBV15 TRBD1 TGTGCCACCAGCAGAGGGACAGGGAGCTCCTACAATGAGCAGTTCTTC CATSRGTGSSYNEQFF